Sequencing of this T cell receptor (beta chain) was carried out in a study of OX40 agonist ivuxolimab in advanced cancers. Broader study findings: Specificity for antigen went undetermined in the expanded peripheral T cells.

Concerning this clone itself: Its matching antigen is unknown.

Sequenced by immunoSEQ multiplex PCR; TCRdb stores in-frame clones only, minus some. The table records approximately 47,000 clones, about 81% of them present only once. The CDR3 runs to 15 residues. Germline V lookup: CDR1 MNHEY, CDR2 SVGAGI. V lost 3 bases, J lost 5 bases, and 10 bases stayed unmatched. The receptor was derived from an adult with an advanced solid tumor such as melanoma, head and neck, liver or kidney cancer. The sample here was CD4+ or CD8+ T cells sorted from blood, taken in a trial of the OX40 agonist ivuxolimab. The chain employs TRBV6-5 and TRBJ2-7; TRBD1 aligns across 7 bases. CDR3 nucleotides: TGTGCCAGCAGTTATGCCGAAACAGGGGACCACGAGCAGTACTTC. This sequence encodes CASSYAETGDHEQYF.